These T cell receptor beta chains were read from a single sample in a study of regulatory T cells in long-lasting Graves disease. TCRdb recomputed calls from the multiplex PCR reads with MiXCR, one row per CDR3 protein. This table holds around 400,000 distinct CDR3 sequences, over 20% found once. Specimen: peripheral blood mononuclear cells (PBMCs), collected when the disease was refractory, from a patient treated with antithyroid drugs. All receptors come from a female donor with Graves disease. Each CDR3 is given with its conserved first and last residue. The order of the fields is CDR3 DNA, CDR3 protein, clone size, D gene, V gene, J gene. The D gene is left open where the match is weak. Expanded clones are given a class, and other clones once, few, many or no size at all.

TGTGCCAGCAGCTTAGCATCTTCGGGGCAAGGGGGCGAGCAGTACTTC	CASSLASSGQGGEQYF	few	.	TRBV7-2	TRBJ2-7
TGTGCCAGCAGTTTAAGTCGGGGCGGGACTGAAGCTTTCTTT	CASSLSRGGTEAFF	many	.	TRBV27	TRBJ1-1
TGTGCCAGCAGCTGGACAGGGAAGGAGACCCAGTACTTC	CASSWTGKETQYF	many	TRBD1	TRBV7-9	TRBJ2-5
TGTGCCAGCAGTCTCCGGGACTACGACAATGAGCAGTTCTTC	CASSLRDYDNEQFF	few	TRBD2	TRBV28	TRBJ2-1
TGTGCCAGCAGTTACGCCCAAGGAAGGGGCGAGCAGTACTTC	CASSYAQGRGEQYF	many	.	TRBV6-9	TRBJ2-7
TGTGCCAGCAGCTTAGAGCGACTGACTAGCACAGATACGCAGTATTTT	CASSLERLTSTDTQYF	.	.	TRBV7-8	TRBJ2-3
TGTGCCAGCAGGAAGGGGGGGCGGGAGACCGGGGAGCTGTTTTTT	CASRKGGRETGELFF	many	.	TRBV28	TRBJ2-2
TGTGCCAGCAATACAGGGGACTATGGCTACACCTTC	CASNTGDYGYTF	many	TRBD1	TRBV28	TRBJ1-2
TGTGCCAGCAGTTATCAGAGTGGTCGGGAGACCCAGTACTTC	CASSYQSGRETQYF	.	.	TRBV25-1	TRBJ2-5
TGTGCCAGCAGCTTGGCTAGGGACGAGCAGTACTTC	CASSLARDEQYF	few	.	TRBV5-5	TRBJ2-7
TGTGCCAGCTCACCACCGAACGGAGACGGCTACACCTTC	CASSPPNGDGYTF	many	.	TRBV18	TRBJ1-2
TGTGCCAGCAGTTACTCCCAGGACAGGGTAGTTGCAAAACTGTTTTTT	CASSYSQDRVVAKLFF	many	TRBD1	TRBV6-9	TRBJ1-4
TGTGCCAGCAGCCCCGAGGATGGGGTAAACTATAATCCACCCCTCCACTTT	CASSPEDGVNYNPPLHF	.	.	TRBV9	TRBJ1-6
TGTGCCAGCAGTGGACTAGCGGGAGGCGAGCAGTACTTC	CASSGLAGGEQYF	many	TRBD2	TRBV2	TRBJ2-7
TGCGCCAGCAGCCAAGGAAGAGCTCGTGGGAATTCACCCCTCCACTTT	CASSQGRARGNSPLHF	.	.	TRBV4-1	TRBJ1-6
TGTGCCAGCAGCCAACGGACAGTGGAGAACACTGAAGCTTCCTTT	CASSQRTVENTEASF	.	.	TRBV4-2	TRBJ1-1
TGTGCCAGCAGCGCTAGCGAGTCCGGGGAGCTGTTTTTT	CASSASESGELFF	few	.	TRBV9	TRBJ2-2
TGTGCCAGCAGGGATACGGGGCAGCCCCAGCATTTT	CASRDTGQPQHF	many	.	TRBV2	TRBJ1-5
TGTGCCAGCAGCCCCTATCAGGGTTATAATCAGCCCCAGCATTTT	CASSPYQGYNQPQHF	many	.	TRBV7-2	TRBJ1-5
TGTGCCAGCAGGCCCCAGGGTGTTCAGCCCCAGCATTTT	CASRPQGVQPQHF	many	.	TRBV2	TRBJ1-5
TGTGCCAGCAGTTTAAGGTCAGGGAACACCGGGGAGCTGTTTTTT	CASSLRSGNTGELFF	many	.	TRBV12-3/TRBV12-4	TRBJ2-2
TGTGCCTGGATGAGGGCAGCAACGAACACCGGGGAGCTGTTTTTT	CAWMRAATNTGELFF	.	.	TRBV30	TRBJ2-2
TGCAGTGCTAGAGAGGGATCTCAGCCCCAGCATTTT	CSAREGSQPQHF	few	.	TRBV20-1	TRBJ1-5
TGTGCCAGCAGTGACATAACCACCGGGGAGCTGTTTTTT	CASSDITTGELFF	.	.	TRBV6-2/TRBV6-3	TRBJ2-2
TGTGCCAGCAGTCAAGAGACTAGCGGGAGGGCTCAGGAGCAGTTCTTC	CASSQETSGRAQEQFF	many	TRBD2	TRBV6-4	TRBJ2-1
TGCAGTGCTAGAGATCTCGGACTTAGCTCCTACGAGCAGTACTTC	CSARDLGLSSYEQYF	many	.	TRBV20-1	TRBJ2-7
TGTGTCAGCAGCGTGGGCCGGGGGAGTGGTGAAGCTTTCTTT	CVSSVGRGSGEAFF	.	.	TRBV7-2	TRBJ1-1
TGCGCCAGCAGCTTGTACTTCCGGGACAGGGTACGCGGCTACACCTTC	CASSLYFRDRVRGYTF	.	TRBD1	TRBV5-1	TRBJ1-2
TGTGCCTGGTCAGGGGACGGGGCCAACGTCCTGACTTTC	CAWSGDGANVLTF	.	.	TRBV30	TRBJ2-6
TGCAGCGTTGATGTGGGGACCGCCATTGGGACCCAGTACTTC	CSVDVGTAIGTQYF	many	.	TRBV29-1	TRBJ2-5
TGCAGTGCTAGAGTTCCCCTAGCGGGAGTCTACGAGCAGTACTTC	CSARVPLAGVYEQYF	few	TRBD2	TRBV20-1	TRBJ2-7
TGCAGTGCTCCCCCGGGGGCCGGGCAAGAGACCCAGTACTTC	CSAPPGAGQETQYF	many	.	TRBV20-1	TRBJ2-5
TGTGCCACCCGGACAGGGATGTACGAGCAGTACTTC	CATRTGMYEQYF	many	TRBD1	TRBV28	TRBJ2-7
TGTGCCAGCAGCTCCCCGGGACTAGCGGGAAGTGGCACCGGGGAGCTGTTTTTT	CASSSPGLAGSGTGELFF	.	TRBD2	TRBV11-2	TRBJ2-2
TGTGCCAGCGAGGAGCGGGAGAGAGGAGAGACCCAGTACTTC	CASEERERGETQYF	.	TRBD2	TRBV3-1	TRBJ2-5
TGTGCCGGCAGCCTCCGGGGCAGTCCCTACGAGCAGTACTTC	CAGSLRGSPYEQYF	.	.	TRBV7-2	TRBJ2-7
TGTGCCAGTAGTATAGGAGGTGGGGACACTGAAGCTTTCTTT	CASSIGGGDTEAFF	.	.	TRBV19	TRBJ1-1
TGCGCCAGCACCCTGGACCCAGGGGGGTCCTACGAGCAGTACTTC	CASTLDPGGSYEQYF	.	.	TRBV5-1	TRBJ2-7
TGTGCCAGCAGCTTAGGGACTTTGGAGCCCGAGCAGTACTTC	CASSLGTLEPEQYF	few	.	TRBV7-9	TRBJ2-7
TGTGCCAGCAGCCGCTTGTTTCCCTACGAGCAGTACTTC	CASSRLFPYEQYF	.	.	TRBV11-2	TRBJ2-7
TGTGCCAGCAGCTTAAATGACAGGGGCGCTAACTATGGCTACACCTTC	CASSLNDRGANYGYTF	few	TRBD1	TRBV7-9	TRBJ1-2
TGCGCCAGCAGCCAAGATCTGGAAGATACGCAGTATTTT	CASSQDLEDTQYF	few	.	TRBV4-1	TRBJ2-3
TGCGCCAGCAGCTGGTCAGAAGAGACCCAGTACTTC	CASSWSEETQYF	few	.	TRBV5-1	TRBJ2-5
TGTGCCAGCAGCCAGGACAGGAGAAGGTGGGCCTTC	CASSQDRRRWAF	many	TRBD1	TRBV3-1	TRBJ1-2
TGCGCCAGCAGCCAGCCGGGACAGGGAAGAGAAAAACTGTTTTTT	CASSQPGQGREKLFF	.	TRBD1	TRBV5-1	TRBJ1-4
TGTGCCAGCAGTTTCGCCGGGAGGGGGGGTCACGAGCAGTACTTC	CASSFAGRGGHEQYF	.	TRBD2	TRBV6-5	TRBJ2-7
TGCAGCGTTGTCGTACAGGGGCCCATGAACACTGAAGCTTTCTTT	CSVVVQGPMNTEAFF	few	TRBD1	TRBV29-1	TRBJ1-1
TGTGCCACCAGCAGAGCGAAGCGGGGAGACCAAGAGACCCAGTACTTC	CATSRAKRGDQETQYF	many	TRBD2	TRBV15	TRBJ2-5
TGTGCCAGCAGTTTCCATAGGACAGGGGGAAGAGGTGAAGCTTTCTTT	CASSFHRTGGRGEAFF	.	TRBD1	TRBV12-3/TRBV12-4	TRBJ1-1
TGCAGTGCTGGGATAGGGGGGAGAAAAGCTTTCTTT	CSAGIGGRKAFF	.	.	TRBV20-1	TRBJ1-1
TGTGCCAGCAGTGAAGAGACAGTCAAGGCGAAGCAGTACTTC	CASSEETVKAKQYF	many	.	TRBV2	TRBJ2-7
TGTGCCAGCTCACCACGGGCCTCGGGGGAAGAGACCCAGTACTTC	CASSPRASGEETQYF	many	.	TRBV18	TRBJ2-5
TGTGCCAGCAGCCTCATCCCTCAAGCAGGGATCTATGGCTACACCTTC	CASSLIPQAGIYGYTF	many	.	TRBV27	TRBJ1-2
TGTGCCAGCAGTGCAACCGGAACCGACCCCCAGTACTTC	CASSATGTDPQYF	many	.	TRBV2	TRBJ2-5
TGTGCCAGCAGTCCCGGACAGCCAACCTTTTCCTACGAGCAGTACTTC	CASSPGQPTFSYEQYF	many	.	TRBV27	TRBJ2-7
TGTGCCAGCAGTCAGCCGGGACAGGGGCGGTATGGCTACACCTTC	CASSQPGQGRYGYTF	.	TRBD1	TRBV12-3/TRBV12-4	TRBJ1-2
TGTGCCAGCAGCTCCAGGCAATACTATGGCTACACCTTC	CASSSRQYYGYTF	many	.	TRBV7-2	TRBJ1-2
TGTGCCAGCAGTGCACCGGGACAGGGTTTTGGAAACACCATATATTTT	CASSAPGQGFGNTIYF	many	TRBD1	TRBV28	TRBJ1-3
TGTGCCATCAGTGATATGAGAGGGGACTCCGGGCAGTTCTTC	CAISDMRGDSGQFF	.	.	TRBV10-3	TRBJ2-1
TGTGCCAGCAGTACAGACAGGGCGAGCAATCAGCCCCAGCATTTT	CASSTDRASNQPQHF	many	TRBD1	TRBV28	TRBJ1-5